This T cell receptor beta chain was retrieved from a study of blood T cell repertoires in COVID-19. In the study overall: From the United States, Italy and Spain came samples of acute and convalescent COVID-19.

Trimming cost V 3 bases and J 0 bases; bases outside gene matches: 5. The CDR3 spans 17 residues. Germline loops: CDR1 LNHDA, CDR2 SQIVND (reference sequence). Data came from immunoSEQ multiplex PCR; TCRdb stores just in-frame clones and leaves some out. Among approximately 300,000 clones listed, around 90% were seen once. Seattle patient enrollment occurred during active infection, with longitudinal follow-up thereafter. This sequence joins TRBV19 and TRBJ2-3; 11 nucleotides align to TRBD2. The receptor comes from a young woman with COVID-19, enrolled during active disease. The specimen sequenced was peripheral blood. The CDR3 DNA reads as TGTGCCAGTAGTATCACGACTAGCGGGACTAGCACAGATACGCAGTATTTT. Protein: CASSITTSGTSTDTQYF.